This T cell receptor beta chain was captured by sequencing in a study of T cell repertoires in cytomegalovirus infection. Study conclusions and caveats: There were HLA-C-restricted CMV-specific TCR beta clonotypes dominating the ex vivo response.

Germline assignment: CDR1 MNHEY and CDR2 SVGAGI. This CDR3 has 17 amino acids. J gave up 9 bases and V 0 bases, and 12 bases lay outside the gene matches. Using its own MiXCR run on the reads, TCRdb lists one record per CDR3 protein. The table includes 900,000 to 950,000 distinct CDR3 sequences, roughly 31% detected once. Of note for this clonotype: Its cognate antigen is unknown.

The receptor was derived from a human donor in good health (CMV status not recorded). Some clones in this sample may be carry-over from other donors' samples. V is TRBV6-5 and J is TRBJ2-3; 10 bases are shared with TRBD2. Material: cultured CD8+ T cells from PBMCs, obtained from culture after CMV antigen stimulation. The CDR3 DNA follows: TGTGCCAGCAGTTACTCGATGGCTAGCGGGGGCCCGCAAACGCAGTATTTT. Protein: CASSYSMASGGPQTQYF.